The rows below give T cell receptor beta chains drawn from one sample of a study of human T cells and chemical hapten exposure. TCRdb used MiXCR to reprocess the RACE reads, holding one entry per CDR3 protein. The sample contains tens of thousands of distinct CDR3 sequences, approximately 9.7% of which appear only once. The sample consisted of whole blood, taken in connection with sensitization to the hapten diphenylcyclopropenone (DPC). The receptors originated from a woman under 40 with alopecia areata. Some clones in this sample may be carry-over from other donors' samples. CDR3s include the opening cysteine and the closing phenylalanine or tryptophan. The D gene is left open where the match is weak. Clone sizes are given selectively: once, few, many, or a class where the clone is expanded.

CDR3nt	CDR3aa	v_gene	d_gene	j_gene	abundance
TGCAGCGTTGGACAAACAGCTACCTACGAGCAGTACTTC	CSVGQTATYEQYF	TRBV29-1	NA	TRBJ2-7	NA
TGCAGCGTTGAACGGGGAGACATGAACACTGAAGCTTTCTTT	CSVERGDMNTEAFF	TRBV29-1	NA	TRBJ1-1	NA
TGTGCCAGCAGACTAAGGACTAGCGGTAGCAATGAGCAGTTCTTC	CASRLRTSGSNEQFF	TRBV6-2/TRBV6-3	TRBD2	TRBJ2-1	NA
TGTGCCAGCAGTGTCCAGGGAACCGGGGAGCTGTTTTTT	CASSVQGTGELFF	TRBV6-4	NA	TRBJ2-2	NA
TGTGCCAGCAGCCCGCTATCGGGGGGGCCATTAGGAAGGACAGATACGCAGTATTTT	CASSPLSGGPLGRTDTQYF	TRBV14	TRBD2	TRBJ2-3	NA
TGTGCCAGCAGTACGGGACATGCGGCTACGCAGTATTTT	CASSTGHAATQYF	TRBV6-2/TRBV6-3	NA	TRBJ2-3	many
TGTGCCAGCAGTGCTGTTGAGCAGTTCTTC	CASSAVEQFF	TRBV2	NA	TRBJ2-1	few
TGTGCCAGCAGCCTCCGGGACAGGGATGGCTTCACCTTC	CASSLRDRDGFTF	TRBV7-2	TRBD1	TRBJ1-2	NA
TGTGCCAGCAGCGTTGCTAGCGGGCTTGGGGATACGCAGTATTTT	CASSVASGLGDTQYF	TRBV7-2	TRBD2	TRBJ2-3	few
TGTGCCAGCAGCCCACATGGGGTGGCGGGCGCAGATACGCAGTATTTT	CASSPHGVAGADTQYF	TRBV7-2	NA	TRBJ2-3	many
TGTGCCAGCAGCGACCCGACAGGGGGCTACGAGCAGTACTTC	CASSDPTGGYEQYF	TRBV25-1	TRBD1	TRBJ2-7	few
TGTGCCAGCAGCTTAGAAGCTCGACTAGCGGGGGAGACCCAGTACTTC	CASSLEARLAGETQYF	TRBV11-2	TRBD2	TRBJ2-5	NA
TGTGCCAGCAGCAAGAATCTGGGGGATGAAAAACTGTTTTTT	CASSKNLGDEKLFF	TRBV7-7	NA	TRBJ1-4	few
TGTGCCAGCTCAACGGGACGGCTCAATGAGCAGTTCTTC	CASSTGRLNEQFF	TRBV18	NA	TRBJ2-1	many
TGCGCCAGCAGCTTAGGGACTAGCGGGGGGTTGAGGAATGAGCAGTTCTTC	CASSLGTSGGLRNEQFF	TRBV5-1	TRBD2	TRBJ2-1	many
TGTGCCAGCAGCTTCAAGAGGGTCGGTGGCTACACCTTC	CASSFKRVGGYTF	TRBV7-2	NA	TRBJ1-2	many
TGTGCCAGCAGCTATCTTCGACACTCCGCTGAAGCTTTCTTT	CASSYLRHSAEAFF	TRBV28	NA	TRBJ1-1	few
TGTGCCAGCAGCCCCCTCCCCGGTAGCTCCTACGAGCAGTACTTC	CASSPLPGSSYEQYF	TRBV7-2	NA	TRBJ2-7	many
TGTGCCAGCAATGGAGGGGTATATGAAAAACTGTTTTTT	CASNGGVYEKLFF	TRBV2	NA	TRBJ1-4	many
TGTGCCAGCACCACCGGGACAGGGCAGTATTTT	CASTTGTGQYF	TRBV6-5	TRBD1	TRBJ2-3	many
TGTGCCAGCAGAACAGGGGGGGTAGGAGAGACCCAGTACTTC	CASRTGGVGETQYF	TRBV28	NA	TRBJ2-5	many
TGTGCCAGCAGTTACCCCACGGAATATAATTCACCCCTCCACTTT	CASSYPTEYNSPLHF	TRBV6-2/TRBV6-3	NA	TRBJ1-6	few
TGTGCCAGCAGTTCCCTTAGGGCGCAGTATTTT	CASSSLRAQYF	TRBV28	NA	TRBJ2-3	few
TGTGCCAGCAGCGTACAATCACAAGAGACCCAGTACTTC	CASSVQSQETQYF	TRBV9	NA	TRBJ2-5	NA
TGTGCCTGGGGGAGGGCCCGGGACATTCAGTACTTC	CAWGRARDIQYF	TRBV30	TRBD2	TRBJ2-4	many
TGTGCCAGCAGTTTACGTCACACAGATACGCAGTATTTT	CASSLRHTDTQYF	TRBV12-3/TRBV12-4	NA	TRBJ2-3	NA
TGTGCCAGCAGTTTTCATACCGGGACAGGGAGCTCCTACGAGCAGTACTTC	CASSFHTGTGSSYEQYF	TRBV28	TRBD1	TRBJ2-7	many
TGTGCCAGCAGCCAAGAACAACAAAACACCGGGGAGCTGTTTTTT	CASSQEQQNTGELFF	TRBV4-2	NA	TRBJ2-2	few
TGTGCCAGTAGTATTCGGCAGGGCGGTTCGTCTCAGTACTTC	CASSIRQGGSSQYF	TRBV19	NA	TRBJ2-4	NA
TGTGCCAGCATCCCGGGGGGGCCCTCCAATCAGCCCCAGCATTTT	CASIPGGPSNQPQHF	TRBV28	NA	TRBJ1-5	few
TGTGCCAGCAGCCCCAGGACAGGGAACACCGGGGAGCTGTTTTTT	CASSPRTGNTGELFF	TRBV4-2	TRBD1	TRBJ2-2	many
TGTGCCAGCAGCCAAGAGGGGAGGGCGCCACTCGAGCAGTACTTC	CASSQEGRAPLEQYF	TRBV3-2	NA	TRBJ2-7	NA
TGTGCCAGCAGAACAACAGGGGCGGAAGGCTACACCTTC	CASRTTGAEGYTF	TRBV6-2/TRBV6-3	TRBD1	TRBJ1-2	few
TGTGCCAGCAGTTACAGGGGGCCCACTGAAGCTTTCTTT	CASSYRGPTEAFF	TRBV28	TRBD1	TRBJ1-1	few
TGTGCCAGCAGCTTGTACCGAGCGGGGGGGAGGACAGATACGCAGTATTTT	CASSLYRAGGRTDTQYF	TRBV7-2	TRBD2	TRBJ2-3	many
TGTGCCAGCAGCTTACTCACCTCATCCTACGAGCAGTACTTC	CASSLLTSSYEQYF	TRBV13	NA	TRBJ2-7	few
TGTGCCAGCAGCGTAGTAGGGGCTGGGGCCAACGTCCTGACTTTC	CASSVVGAGANVLTF	TRBV9	NA	TRBJ2-6	NA
TGTGCCAGCTCACCACCGCGGCGGCCAATGGGGGTTTACAATGAGCAGTTCTTC	CASSPPRRPMGVYNEQFF	TRBV18	NA	TRBJ2-1	NA
TGTGCCAGCAGTGTGGACCTCCCCCATACGCAGTATTTT	CASSVDLPHTQYF	TRBV25-1	NA	TRBJ2-3	few
TGTGCCAGCAGCACCGGACAGGGGAACTATGGCTACACCTTC	CASSTGQGNYGYTF	TRBV14	TRBD1	TRBJ1-2	NA